This entry is about one T cell receptor beta chain. This clone was counted once. Its specific antigen is unknown. Per-base quality was not reported, and no clone a single base away is much larger than it. Genomic DNA was extracted from sorted cells with the Quick-DNA Microprep Kit. TCRbeta DNA was amplified with the immunoSEQ hsTCRbeta kit following the manufacturer's protocol. An Illumina MiSeq instrument was used to sequence the TCRbeta libraries. Per the authors' processing: Following removal of out-of-frame sequences, more than 2,000,000 distinct TCRbeta sequences were retained, with an average of approximately 69,000 per individual. Each individual was scored using the number of 150 to 200 previously reported CMV-associated TCRbeta sequences that the individual carried and the total number of productive distinct TCRbeta sequences. A beta-binomial model was reimplemented in Python, and scikit-learn random forests with default parameters were trained on data from the US cohort. Classifier performance on the Belgian cohort was summarized as median AUC with percentile confidence intervals over 10,000 bootstrap iterations. TCRdb limited this immuneACCESS table to in-frame rearrangements with V and J called. A share of clones is missing; checked studies link under half to unresolved V genes, and the rest is unexplained. V and J calls and clone size are those listed in that table; D and trimming were worked out from the DNA. The sample profile shows 50,000 to 70,000 clones; 70% to 80% of them were found once. Roughly 3% of the sample rests with the top ten.

The junction shows trimming of 7 bases on V and 3 bases on J, and the gene matches do not reach 5 bases of it. The CDR3 goes from the cysteine to the phenylalanine over 14 residues. Only the CDR3 region is kept as DNA, spanning 42 bases read in frame from base 1. The germline V gene encodes CDR1 MDHEN and CDR2 SYDVKM. The sample is drawn from a study of memory CD4+ T cells and cytomegalovirus serostatus (dated by TCRdb to between 2017 and 2020). For context, the study as a whole: The cohort comprised roughly 35 healthy Belgian adults, 9 CMV seropositive and roughly 25 CMV seronegative. CD4+ memory TCRbeta repertoires of a Belgian cohort with known cytomegalovirus serostatus were sequenced in order to replicate a published TCR-based CMV serostatus classifier.

Overall study results and their limits: Of fewer than 200 previously reported CMV-associated TCRbeta sequences, some 67 appeared in the CD4+ memory repertoires, each in one to five individuals. Only CD4+CD45RO+ memory cells were sequenced, in contrast to the original study, which included naive and memory CD4+ and CD8+ populations. The original-framework classifier achieved a median bootstrapped AUC of approximately 0.94 with a 95% CI of 0.76-1.00 on the Belgian cohort. The results were interpreted as suggesting that the CMV-associated TCR signature is mostly present in the CD4+ memory repertoire. For predicting CMV serostatus, the median bootstrapped AUC was about 0.95 using the original framework and almost 0.93 using a US-trained random forest.

Single viable CD3+CD4+CD8-CD45RO+ cells were sorted as memory CD4+ T cells on a FACSAria II. CMV serostatus was assessed using a Roche Elecsys assay, by which serum IgG against CMV pp150, pp28, p38 and p52 was detected. Following thawing, total CD4+ T cells were enriched through positive selection using CD4 magnetic microbeads. The samples came from a different study that was designed specifically to examine the CD4+ T cell memory repertoire. Following standard operating procedures, peripheral blood mononuclear cells were isolated and cryopreserved, while serum was kept at -80 degrees C. Staining used CD3-PerCP (BW264/56), CD4-APC (RPA-T4), CD45RO-PE (UCHT1) and CD8-Pacific Orange (3B5) antibodies, with Sytox blue excluding non-viable cells.

The chain couples TRBV28 to TRBJ1-5, and 8 junction bases match TRBD1. The sample was memory CD4+ T cells from blood. This clonotype originated in an adult in good health and CMV-seropositive. The DNA sequence is TGTGCCAGCAACCCCAGGGGGCTCAATCAGCCCCAGCATTTT. Its protein reads: CASNPRGLNQPQHF.